This T cell receptor (beta chain) was observed in a study of cytomegalovirus exposure and HLA in healthy donors. Study context: Earlier findings included roughly 120 million unique TCR beta sequences obtained from 150 million to 200 million T cells. Overall study results and limits: The study designated fewer than 200 TCR beta chains cytomegalovirus-associated.

This PCR relied on a set of 60 Vbeta primers and 13 Jbeta primers. Sequenced by immunoSEQ multiplex PCR; TCRdb stores in-frame clones only, minus some. This table holds roughly 150,000 clones, roughly three quarters found once. Of note for this clone: Its antigen is currently unknown.

V lost 8 bases and J lost 1, with 11 bases in between. This CDR3 is 14 amino acids long. CDR1 is LNHDA, CDR2 SQIVND, per germline (reference sequence). Sequencing was carried out using PBMCs. The chain carries TRBV19 and TRBJ2-2, with D possibly TRBD2 on 6 matching bases. The source is a woman between 40 and 55 years old in good health and CMV-seronegative. CDR3 residues: CASHARGNTGELFF. CDR3 sequence (DNA): TGTGCCAGTCATGCGCGGGGGAACACCGGGGAGCTGTTTTTT.